These 18 T cell receptor beta chains originate from one sample sequenced in a study of PD-1 blockade in mismatch repair-deficient tumors (dated by TCRdb to 2015 to 2018). The method behind the library was the immunoSEQ multiplex PCR assay. The immuneACCESS repertoire file appears here via TCRdb, limited to in-frame rearrangements. These files lack a portion of the clones; in checked studies, under half of the deficit traces to unresolved V genes, and the cause of the others is not known. The sample has some 25,000 clones on record, roughly 80% of them singletons. Of the sample, under 3.5% is held by the ten largest clones. In light of the paper, this sample's time point label describes: peripheral blood before pembrolizumab. The sequenced sample was PBMCs, obtained before pembrolizumab treatment. The receptors stem from an adult with mismatch repair-deficient cancer.

The chain links TRBV29-1 to TRBJ1-2; 10 bases fit TRBD1. CDR1 and CDR2 from the germline V gene are SQVTM and ANQGSEA. V lost 6 bases and J lost 2; bases outside the gene matches: 6. The CDR3 consists of 14 residues. Here the CDR3 reads CSVPRQGANYGYTF. The CDR3 coding sequence is TGCAGCGTGCCACGACAGGGGGCGAACTATGGCTACACCTTC.

This clone was seen only once. The V call is TRBV7-2, the J call TRBJ2-1; D might be TRBD2 (6 bases). Germline V lookup: CDR1 SGHTA, CDR2 FQGNSA. The CDR3 spans 14 residues. The ends were cut back, 5 bases at V and 8 bases at J, with 16 bases in the middle. The CDR3 DNA reads as TGTGCCAGCAGCCTGGCTGCGGGAATTGATGAGCAGTTCTTC. Translating it yields CASSLAAGIDEQFF.

This chain uses TRBV27 with TRBJ2-1; D is ambiguous. The CDR3 spans 13 residues. Germline CDR1 and CDR2: MNHEY and SMNVEV (reference sequence). V was pared by 3 bases and J by 9 bases, with 12 bases between. The CDR3 nucleotides read TGTGCCAGCAGTTTCCTCCACCGGAGTGAGCAGTTCTTC. The encoded protein is CASSFLHRSEQFF.

This sequence joins TRBV11-3 and TRBJ2-1; 9 nucleotides match TRBD2. Germline loops: CDR1 SGHNT, CDR2 YENEEA. With 1 base clipped from V and 7 bases from J, the junction kept 8 bases outside the gene matches. The CDR3 spans 16 residues. The CDR3 loop reads CASSLGGGRAGNEQFF. The CDR3 nucleotides read TGTGCCAGCAGCTTAGGAGGCGGGAGGGCCGGGAATGAGCAGTTCTTC.

V is TRBV9 and J is TRBJ2-3, with a possible D match to TRBD2 (5 bases). The CDR3 spans 15 residues. Germline CDR1 reads SGDLS; CDR2 reads YYNGEE. With 4 bases removed from V and 2 bases from J, the gap between germline ends came to 14 bases. CDR3: CASSPSGIPTDTQYF. Written as DNA, the CDR3 is TGTGCCAGCAGCCCATCGGGGATCCCCACAGATACGCAGTATTTT.

The V gene is TRBV9, the J gene TRBJ2-2, with 13 bases identical to TRBD2. The length of the CDR3 is 16 residues. Germline CDR1 reads SGDLS; CDR2 reads YYNGEE. V gave up 2 bases and J gave up 5 bases; unmatched junction bases: 3. The CDR3 DNA follows: TGTGCCAGCAGCGTGGGACTAGCGGGACAAACCGGGGAGCTGTTTTTT. Its protein product is CASSVGLAGQTGELFF. Full variable domain (outside the CDR3, taken from reference TRBV9 and TRBJ2-2): DSGVTQTPKHLITATGQRVTLRCSPRSGDLSVYWYQQSLDQGLQFLIQYYNGEERAKGNILERFSAQQFPDLHSELNLSSLELGDSALYFCASSVGLAGQTGELFFGEGSRLTVL.

The chain links TRBV6-1 to TRBJ2-4, with 9 positions matching TRBD1. V gave up 11 bases and J gave up 6 bases; unmatched junction bases: 5. The CDR3 totals 12 residues. Germline V gives CDR1 MNHNS, CDR2 SASEGT. The CDR3 sequence is CAGQGWTNIQYF. CDR3 DNA sequence: TGTGCCGGACAGGGGTGGACAAACATTCAGTACTTC.

This chain links TRBV7-9 with TRBJ2-7, with 10 bases that match TRBD1. The CDR3 is made up of 15 amino acids. Unmatched junction bases numbered 8, after V lost 2 bases and J lost 7 bases. Germline CDR1 is SEHNR and CDR2 is FQNEAQ (reference sequence). Here the CDR3 reads CASSLQSGTGDEQYF. CDR3 DNA sequence: TGTGCCAGCAGCTTACAGTCTGGGACAGGGGATGAGCAGTACTTC.

The chain uses TRBV19 and TRBJ1-5; D gene uncertain. This CDR3 region has 16 residues. Trimming removed 5 bases at V and 6 bases at J, with 20 bases between. Germline V gene data show CDR1 as LNHDA and CDR2 as SQIVND (reference sequence). The CDR3 DNA reads TGTGCCAGTAGTGGGGAGACGCCGGTTAGAGGTCAGCCCCAGCATTTT. Translated, it gives CASSGETPVRGQPQHF.

The V call is TRBV27, the J call TRBJ2-3; D is ambiguous. The germline V gene encodes CDR1 MNHEY and CDR2 SMNVEV (reference sequence). The CDR3 extends over 13 amino acids. Trimming took off 6 bases at V and 2 bases at J, with 9 bases between the two ends. The CDR3 DNA reads TGTGCCAGCAGGGCGGTACTCACAGATACGCAGTATTTT. Its protein product is CASRAVLTDTQYF.

The rearrangement uses TRBV5-1 and TRBJ2-3; 7 bases match TRBD2. The CDR3 extends over 16 amino acids. With V trimmed by 7 bases and J by 5 bases, 16 bases remained unmatched. Germline V gene lookup returns CDR1 SGHRS and CDR2 YFSETQ. In DNA, the CDR3 is TGCGCCAGCGGCCGCGGGGTAGCGGGCCTCGGAGATACGCAGTATTTT. Translated, it gives CASGRGVAGLGDTQYF.

V is TRBV6-5 and J is TRBJ2-1; D not resolved. V was pared by 1 base and J by 0 bases, with 7 bases between. CDR3 size: 15 residues. The germline gives CDR1 MNHEY, CDR2 SVGAGI. CDR3 region: CASSYYLTSYNEQFF. The CDR3 bases are TGTGCCAGCAGTTACTATCTAACCTCCTACAATGAGCAGTTCTTC.

By sample share, this clone is medium-sized. The rearrangement links TRBV29-1 to TRBJ2-7, with D possibly matching TRBD1 (6 bases). V was clipped by 2 bases and J by 3 bases, with 8 bases between them. CDR3 length: 12 residues. Germline CDR1 SQVTM, CDR2 ANQGSEA. The CDR3 region is CSVERDNYEQYF. DNA of the CDR3: TGCAGCGTTGAAAGGGACAACTACGAGCAGTACTTC.

This chain joins TRBV4-2 and TRBJ2-1, with D maybe TRBD2 (5 bases). The V and J ends lost 7 bases and 5 bases respectively, with 24 bases between them. CDR3 length: 17 residues. Germline CDR1 and CDR2: LGHNA and YNFKEQ. CDR3 DNA sequence: TGTGCCAGCAAACTAATCGGTGTCGTTAGAGGGAACAATGAGCAGTTCTTC. Its translation is CASKLIGVVRGNNEQFF.

V is TRBV4-2 and J is TRBJ2-1, with a possible D match to TRBD2 (6 bases). V was shortened by 4 bases and J by 5 bases, with 15 bases between the two germline ends. The CDR3 is 15 amino acids. The germline gives CDR1 LGHNA, CDR2 YNFKEQ. CDR3 protein: CASSRNRASDNEQFF. CDR3 bases: TGTGCCAGCAGCCGAAATCGAGCTAGCGACAATGAGCAGTTCTTC.

J is TRBJ2-7 and V is TRBV6-1; 11 bases agree with TRBD2. J gave up 6 bases and V 1 base, and 5 bases lay outside the gene matches. CDR3 length equals 15 residues. Per germline, CDR1 MNHNS and CDR2 SASEGT. CDR3 nucleotides: TGTGCCAGCAGTGAAGGGGGTAGCGGGAGGGGCGAGCAGTACTTC. It translates to CASSEGGSGRGEQYF.

The chain employs TRBV9 and TRBJ2-7; D is unresolved. The V and J ends lost 0 bases and 6 bases respectively, with 10 bases between them. CDR1 is SGDLS, CDR2 YYNGEE, per germline. The CDR3 covers 13 residues. CDR3 DNA sequence: TGTGCCAGCAGCGTAGCTGAAGCGAGCGAGCAGTACTTC. Translation: CASSVAEASEQYF.

This clone is classed as medium-sized. This chain uses TRBV7-6 with TRBJ2-7; 10 bases align to TRBD2. The trim removed 1 base at V and 2 bases at J, leaving 2 bases unmatched. The CDR3 covers 15 residues. Germline CDR1 is SGHVS and CDR2 is FNYEAQ. The CDR3 bases are TGTGCCAGCAGCTTAGATACTAGCGGGGCCTACGAGCAGTACTTC. Amino acid sequence: CASSLDTSGAYEQYF.